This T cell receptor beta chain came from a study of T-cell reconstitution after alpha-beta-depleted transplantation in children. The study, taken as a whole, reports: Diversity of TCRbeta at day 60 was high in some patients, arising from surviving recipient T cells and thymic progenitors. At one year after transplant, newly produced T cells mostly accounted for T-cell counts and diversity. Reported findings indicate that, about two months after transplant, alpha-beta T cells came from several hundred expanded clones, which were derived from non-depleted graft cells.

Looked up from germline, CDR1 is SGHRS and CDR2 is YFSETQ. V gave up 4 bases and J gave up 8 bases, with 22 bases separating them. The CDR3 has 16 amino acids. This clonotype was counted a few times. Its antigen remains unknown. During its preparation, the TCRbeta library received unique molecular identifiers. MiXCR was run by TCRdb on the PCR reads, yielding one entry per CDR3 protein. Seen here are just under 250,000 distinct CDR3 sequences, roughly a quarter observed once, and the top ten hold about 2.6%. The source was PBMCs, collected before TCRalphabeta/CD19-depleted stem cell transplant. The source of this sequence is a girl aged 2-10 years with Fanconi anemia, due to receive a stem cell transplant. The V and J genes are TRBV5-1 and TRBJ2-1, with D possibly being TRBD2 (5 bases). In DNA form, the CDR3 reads TGCGCCAGCAGCGTTTCTAGCCCGAAGATACAATATGAGCAGTTCTTC. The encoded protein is CASSVSSPKIQYEQFF. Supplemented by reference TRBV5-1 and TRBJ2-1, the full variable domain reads KAGVTQTPRYLIKTRGQQVTLSCSPISGHRSVSWYQQTPGQGLQFLFEYFSETQRNKGNFPGRFSGRQFSNSRSEMNVSTLELGDSALYLCASSVSSPKIQYEQFFGPGTRLTVL.